Listed below are T cell receptor beta chains from one sample, sequenced in a study of post-analysis software for immune sequencing data. TCRdb independently ran MiXCR on the PCR reads; one entry per CDR3 protein. The table includes around 250,000 distinct CDR3 sequences, less than 40% detected once. The material sequenced was blood. Receptors were obtained from a girl between 5 and 17 years old with multiple sclerosis. Each CDR3 is given with its conserved first and last residue. The D gene is left open where the match is weak. Some rows mark clone size as missing; the rest say once, few, many or name a class of expanded clone.

cdr3_aa cdr3_nt j_call v_call clone_size d_call
CSAHWGSETDTQYF TGCAGTGCCCACTGGGGTAGCGAGACAGATACGCAGTATTTT TRBJ2-3 TRBV20-1 many NA
CASSVGQGFTGELFF TGTGCCAGCTCCGTGGGACAGGGTTTCACCGGGGAGCTGTTTTTT TRBJ2-2 TRBV11-3 few TRBD1
CASSLRDRFREQFF TGTGCCAGCAGCCTCCGGGACAGGTTTAGAGAGCAGTTCTTC TRBJ2-1 TRBV3-1 few TRBD1
CASSPLDRNNSPLHF TGTGCCAGCTCACCGCTGGACAGAAATAATTCACCCCTCCACTTT TRBJ1-6 TRBV18 many NA
CSAIVGEVGANVLTF TGCAGTGCTATCGTCGGGGAGGTGGGGGCCAACGTCCTGACTTTC TRBJ2-6 TRBV20-1 NA NA
CASTLGSFSNEQFF TGTGCCAGCACCCTGGGTTCGTTTTCGAATGAGCAGTTCTTC TRBJ2-1 TRBV13 many NA
CSAQPGQGYEQYF TGCAGTGCACAACCGGGACAGGGCTACGAGCAGTACTTC TRBJ2-7 TRBV20-1 NA TRBD1
CASSQGLAKNIQYF TGTGCCAGCAGCCAGGGCTTAGCCAAAAACATTCAGTACTTC TRBJ2-4 TRBV3-1 many NA
CASSLTSGGAGNTIYF TGTGCCAGCAGCTTAACCTCAGGGGGCGCTGGAAACACCATATATTTT TRBJ1-3 TRBV7-9 NA TRBD1
CASTQEVFGGFPSTDTQYF TGTGCCAGCACCCAGGAAGTATTCGGGGGTTTCCCTAGCACAGATACGCAGTATTTT TRBJ2-3 TRBV6-1 many NA
CASSLALAGGLYNEQFF TGCGCCAGCAGCTTGGCCCTAGCGGGGGGCCTCTACAATGAGCAGTTCTTC TRBJ2-1 TRBV5-1 many TRBD2
CASSLSRLSGNTVYF TGTGCCAGCAGCTTATCGAGACTCTCTGGAAACACCGTATATTTT TRBJ1-3 TRBV7-2 NA NA
CSASQQGVNYGYTF TGCAGTGCTAGTCAACAGGGCGTAAACTATGGCTACACCTTC TRBJ1-2 TRBV20-1 NA NA
CASSDGAVLYNEQFF TGCGCCAGCAGTGACGGAGCGGTCCTCTACAATGAGCAGTTCTTC TRBJ2-1 TRBV10-2 NA NA
CSVRGRLSYEQYF TGCAGCGTCAGAGGACGTCTCTCCTACGAGCAGTACTTC TRBJ2-7 TRBV29-1 NA NA
CASSFAADTFF TGTGCCAGCAGTTTTGCAGCTGATACGTTCTTC TRBJ2-1 TRBV28 NA NA
CASQTSGGADTQYF TGTGCCAGCCAGACTAGCGGGGGGGCAGATACGCAGTATTTT TRBJ2-3 TRBV28 few TRBD2
CASSRSAFYEQYF TGTGCCAGCAGCCGATCGGCCTTCTACGAGCAGTACTTC TRBJ2-7 TRBV6-5 few NA
CAERFSSYNEQFF TGTGCCGAGCGGTTTAGCTCCTACAATGAGCAGTTCTTC TRBJ2-1 TRBV6-5 many NA
CASSTMYGDYGYTF TGCGCCAGCAGCACCATGTACGGGGACTATGGCTACACCTTC TRBJ1-2 TRBV5-1 many NA
CASSSVPSGSKNIQYF TGTGCCAGCAGCTCGGTTCCTAGCGGGAGTAAAAACATTCAGTACTTC TRBJ2-4 TRBV11-2 many TRBD2
CASSLDSSGGDTQYF TGCGCCAGCAGCTTGGATTCTAGCGGGGGAGATACGCAGTATTTT TRBJ2-3 TRBV5-1 many TRBD2
CASSPPGAATYEQYF TGTGCCAGCAGCCCTCCCGGGGCAGCCACCTACGAGCAGTACTTC TRBJ2-7 TRBV7-9 many NA
CASTGPGLAGVPGDTQYF TGCGCCAGCACCGGCCCGGGACTAGCGGGAGTGCCAGGAGATACGCAGTATTTT TRBJ2-3 TRBV10-2 many TRBD2
CASSIPPRGNEKLFF TGTGCCAGTAGTATCCCGCCCCGGGGAAATGAAAAACTGTTTTTT TRBJ1-4 TRBV19 few NA
CASRRSGTEDYGYTF TGTGCCAGCCGCCGATCGGGGACAGAAGACTATGGCTACACCTTC TRBJ1-2 TRBV3-1 NA TRBD1
CASSQPGSGGTETQYF TGTGCCAGCAGCCAGCCGGGCAGCGGGGGTACGGAGACCCAGTACTTC TRBJ2-5 TRBV5-5 many TRBD2
CASSPRREGYYGYTF TGTGCCAGCTCACCTAGACGGGAGGGATACTATGGCTACACCTTC TRBJ1-2 TRBV18 NA NA
CASSLWGSASTDTQYF TGTGCCAGCAGCTTATGGGGCAGTGCTAGCACAGATACGCAGTATTTT TRBJ2-3 TRBV7-8 NA NA
CASSLPRGETEYSNQPQHF TGTGCCAGCAGCCTCCCCAGGGGGGAGACAGAGTATAGCAATCAGCCCCAGCATTTT TRBJ1-5 TRBV21-1 many NA
CASSAGTGWNQPQHF TGTGCCAGCAGTGCCGGGACAGGGTGGAATCAGCCCCAGCATTTT TRBJ1-5 TRBV12-3/TRBV12-4 few TRBD1
CASSYRTGIYEQYF TGTGCCAGCAGTTACCGGACAGGGATCTACGAGCAGTACTTC TRBJ2-7 TRBV6-5 NA TRBD1
CASSKVPAMGTYEQYF TGTGCCAGCAGCAAAGTCCCAGCCATGGGTACCTACGAGCAGTACTTC TRBJ2-7 TRBV21-1 NA NA
CAISEKWGDGFF TGTGCCATCAGTGAGAAGTGGGGGGATGGTTTCTTT TRBJ1-1 TRBV10-3 many NA
CASSYSVQGASEQYF TGTGCCAGCAGTTACTCGGTGCAGGGGGCTTCCGAGCAGTACTTC TRBJ2-7 TRBV6-2/TRBV6-3 NA TRBD1
CASTLGGGGDTQYF TGTGCCAGCACCCTAGGGGGGGGCGGAGATACGCAGTATTTT TRBJ2-3 TRBV12-3/TRBV12-4 NA NA
CASSVALGGSGDTQYF TGTGCCAGCAGCGTAGCTCTAGGGGGGTCCGGAGATACGCAGTATTTT TRBJ2-3 TRBV9 many NA
CASSWGQGSTDAQYF TGTGCCAGCAGTTGGGGACAGGGAAGCACAGATGCGCAGTATTTT TRBJ2-3 TRBV12-3/TRBV12-4 few TRBD1
CASSQEESYNEQFF TGTGCCAGCAGCCAAGAGGAATCCTACAATGAGCAGTTCTTC TRBJ2-1 TRBV14 many NA
CASSQRRGTGPLFANTGELFF TGTGCCAGCAGCCAGAGAAGAGGGACAGGCCCCCTGTTCGCGAACACCGGGGAGCTGTTTTTT TRBJ2-2 TRBV11-2 NA TRBD1
CAIGVSVNTEAFF TGTGCCATCGGTGTATCCGTGAACACTGAAGCTTTCTTT TRBJ1-1 TRBV10-3 few NA
CATSGEPAVYNEQFF TGTGCCACCAGTGGTGAACCCGCGGTTTACAATGAGCAGTTCTTC TRBJ2-1 TRBV7-9 NA NA
CSARPQAETQYF TGCAGTGCTAGACCCCAGGCGGAGACCCAGTACTTC TRBJ2-5 TRBV20-1 many NA
CSVEAGTSNEQFF TGCAGCGTTGAAGCAGGGACTAGCAATGAGCAGTTCTTC TRBJ2-1 TRBV29-1 NA TRBD2
CASSPEGEGNEQFF TGTGCCAGCTCACCAGAGGGTGAAGGGAATGAGCAGTTCTTC TRBJ2-1 TRBV18 many NA